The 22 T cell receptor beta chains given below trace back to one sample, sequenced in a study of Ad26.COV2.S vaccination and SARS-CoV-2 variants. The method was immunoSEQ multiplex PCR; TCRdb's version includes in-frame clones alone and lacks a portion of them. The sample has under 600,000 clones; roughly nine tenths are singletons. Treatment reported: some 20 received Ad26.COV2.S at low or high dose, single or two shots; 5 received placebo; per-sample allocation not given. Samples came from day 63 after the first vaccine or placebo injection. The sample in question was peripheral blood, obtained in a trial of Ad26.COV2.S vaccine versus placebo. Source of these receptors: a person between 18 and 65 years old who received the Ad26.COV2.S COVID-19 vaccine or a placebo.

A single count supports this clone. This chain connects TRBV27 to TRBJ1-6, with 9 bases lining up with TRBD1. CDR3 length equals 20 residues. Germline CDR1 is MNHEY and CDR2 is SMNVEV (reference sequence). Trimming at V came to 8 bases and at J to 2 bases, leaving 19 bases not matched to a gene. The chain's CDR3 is CASRTWTNRDRVPYNSPLHF. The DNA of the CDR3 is TGTGCCAGCCGAACCTGGACGAACCGGGACAGGGTCCCCTATAATTCACCCCTCCACTTT.

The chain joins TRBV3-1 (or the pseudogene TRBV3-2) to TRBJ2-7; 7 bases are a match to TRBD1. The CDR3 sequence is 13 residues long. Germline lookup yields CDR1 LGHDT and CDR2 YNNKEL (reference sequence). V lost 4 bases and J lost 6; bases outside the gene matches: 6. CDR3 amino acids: CASSRRQGGEQYF. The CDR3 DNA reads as TGTGCCAGCAGCCGGCGACAGGGTGGCGAGCAGTACTTC.

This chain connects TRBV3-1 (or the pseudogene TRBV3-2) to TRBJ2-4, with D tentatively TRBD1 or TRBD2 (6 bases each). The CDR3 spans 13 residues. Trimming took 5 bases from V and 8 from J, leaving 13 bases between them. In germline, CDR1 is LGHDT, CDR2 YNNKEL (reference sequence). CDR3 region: CASSVQGTDIQYF. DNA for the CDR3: TGTGCCAGCAGCGTTCAGGGGACTGACATTCAGTACTTC.

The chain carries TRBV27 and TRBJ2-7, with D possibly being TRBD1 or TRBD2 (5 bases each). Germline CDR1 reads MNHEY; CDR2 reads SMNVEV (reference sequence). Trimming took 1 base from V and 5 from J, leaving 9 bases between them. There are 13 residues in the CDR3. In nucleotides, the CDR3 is TGTGCCAGCAGTTTATTCCAGGGAGACGAGCAGTACTTC. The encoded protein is CASSLFQGDEQYF.

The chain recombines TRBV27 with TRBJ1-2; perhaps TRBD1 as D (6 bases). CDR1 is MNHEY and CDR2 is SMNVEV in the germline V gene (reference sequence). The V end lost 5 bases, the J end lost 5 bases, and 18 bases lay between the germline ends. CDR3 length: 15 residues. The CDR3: CASSGPGAGEYGYTF. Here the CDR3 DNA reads TGTGCCAGCAGTGGCCCAGGGGCGGGAGAGTATGGCTACACCTTC.

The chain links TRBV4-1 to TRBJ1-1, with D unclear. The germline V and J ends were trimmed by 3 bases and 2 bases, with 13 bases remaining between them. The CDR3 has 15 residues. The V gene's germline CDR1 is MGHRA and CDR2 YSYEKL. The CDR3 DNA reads TGCGCCAGCAGCCAGGCGGACGGATATAACACTGAAGCTTTCTTT. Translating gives CASSQADGYNTEAFF.

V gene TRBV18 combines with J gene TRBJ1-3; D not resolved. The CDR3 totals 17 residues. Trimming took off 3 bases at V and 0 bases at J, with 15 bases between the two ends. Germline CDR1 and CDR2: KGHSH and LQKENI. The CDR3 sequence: CASSPRLPQNSGNTIYF. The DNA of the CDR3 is TGTGCCAGCTCACCGCGGTTGCCCCAGAACTCTGGAAACACCATATATTTT.

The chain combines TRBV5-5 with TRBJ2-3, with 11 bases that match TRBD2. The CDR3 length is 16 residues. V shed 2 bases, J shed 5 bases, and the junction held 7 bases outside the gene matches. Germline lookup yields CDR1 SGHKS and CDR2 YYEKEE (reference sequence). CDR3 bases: TGTGCCAGCAGCTTAGTAGCGGGGGGGCCGGTAGATACGCAGTATTTT. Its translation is CASSLVAGGPVDTQYF.

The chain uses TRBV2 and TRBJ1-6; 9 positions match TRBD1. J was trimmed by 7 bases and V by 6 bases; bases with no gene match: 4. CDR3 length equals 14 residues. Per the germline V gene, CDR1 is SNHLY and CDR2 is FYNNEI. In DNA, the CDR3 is TGTGCCAGCAGCTACAGGGGGCAAAATTCACCCCTCCACTTT. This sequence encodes CASSYRGQNSPLHF.

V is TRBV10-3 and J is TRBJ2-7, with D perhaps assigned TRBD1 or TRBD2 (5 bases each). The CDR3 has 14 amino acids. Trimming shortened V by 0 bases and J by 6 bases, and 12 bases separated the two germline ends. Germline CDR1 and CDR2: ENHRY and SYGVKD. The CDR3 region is CAISESGDRSEQYF. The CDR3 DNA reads TGTGCCATCAGTGAGTCAGGGGACCGCTCCGAGCAGTACTTC.

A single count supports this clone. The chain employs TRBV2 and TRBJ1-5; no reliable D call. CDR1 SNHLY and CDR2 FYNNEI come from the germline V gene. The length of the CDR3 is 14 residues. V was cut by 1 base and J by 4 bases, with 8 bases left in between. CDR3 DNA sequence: TGTGCCAGCAGTGAAGGGCGGATTAATCAGCCCCAGCATTTT. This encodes CASSEGRINQPQHF.

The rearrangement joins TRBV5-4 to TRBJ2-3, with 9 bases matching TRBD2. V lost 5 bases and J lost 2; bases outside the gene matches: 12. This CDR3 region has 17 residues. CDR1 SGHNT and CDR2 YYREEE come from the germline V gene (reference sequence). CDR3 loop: CASRLGGSGGYTDTQYF. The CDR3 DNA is TGTGCCAGCAGACTTGGGGGTAGCGGGGGATACACAGATACGCAGTATTTT.

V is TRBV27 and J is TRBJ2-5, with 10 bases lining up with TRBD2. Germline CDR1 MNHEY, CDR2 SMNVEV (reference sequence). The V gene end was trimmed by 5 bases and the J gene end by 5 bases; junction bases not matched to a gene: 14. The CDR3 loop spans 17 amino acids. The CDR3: CASSPRPLAGLGETQYF. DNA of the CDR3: TGTGCCAGCAGTCCACGCCCACTAGCGGGACTGGGGGAGACCCAGTACTTC.

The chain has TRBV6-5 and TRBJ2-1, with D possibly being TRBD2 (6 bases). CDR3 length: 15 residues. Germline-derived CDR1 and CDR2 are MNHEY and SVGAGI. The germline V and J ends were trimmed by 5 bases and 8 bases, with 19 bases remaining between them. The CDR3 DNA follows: TGTGCCAGCAGTACCCGGGAGACTATCGGCGATGAGCAGTTCTTC. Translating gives CASSTRETIGDEQFF.

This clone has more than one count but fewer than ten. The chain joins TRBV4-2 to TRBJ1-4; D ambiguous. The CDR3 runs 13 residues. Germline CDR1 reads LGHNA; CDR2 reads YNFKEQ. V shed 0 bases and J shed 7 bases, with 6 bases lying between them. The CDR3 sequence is CASSQDESEKLFF. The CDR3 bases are TGTGCCAGCAGCCAAGATGAGAGTGAAAAACTGTTTTTT.

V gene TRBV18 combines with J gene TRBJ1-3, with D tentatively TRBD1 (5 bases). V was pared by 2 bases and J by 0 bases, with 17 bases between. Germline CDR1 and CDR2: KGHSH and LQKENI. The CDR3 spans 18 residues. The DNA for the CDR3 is TGTGCCAGCTCACCAACGTCGCACAGGCGAAACTCTGGAAACACCATATATTTT. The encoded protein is CASSPTSHRRNSGNTIYF.

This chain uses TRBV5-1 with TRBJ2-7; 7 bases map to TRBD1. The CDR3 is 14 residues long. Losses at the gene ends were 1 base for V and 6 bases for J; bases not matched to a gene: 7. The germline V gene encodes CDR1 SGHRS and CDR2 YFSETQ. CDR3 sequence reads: CASSLSRGQGEQYF. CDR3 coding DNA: TGCGCCAGCAGCTTGAGTAGGGGGCAGGGCGAGCAGTACTTC.

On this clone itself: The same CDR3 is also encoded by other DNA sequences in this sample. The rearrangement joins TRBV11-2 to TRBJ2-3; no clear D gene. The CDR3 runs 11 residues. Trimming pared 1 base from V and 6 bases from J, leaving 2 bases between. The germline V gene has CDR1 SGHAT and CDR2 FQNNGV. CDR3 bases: TGTGCCAGCAGCTTAGTTGATACGCAGTATTTT. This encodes CASSLVDTQYF.

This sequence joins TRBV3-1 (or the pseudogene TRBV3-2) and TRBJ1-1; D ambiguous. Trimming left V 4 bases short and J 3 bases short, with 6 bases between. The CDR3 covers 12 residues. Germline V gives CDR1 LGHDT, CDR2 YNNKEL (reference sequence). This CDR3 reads CASSRHHTEAFF. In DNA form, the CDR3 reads TGTGCCAGCAGCCGACATCACACTGAAGCTTTCTTT.

CDR3 in amino acids: CASSQTETGLSYEQYF. Here the CDR3 DNA reads TGCGCCAGCAGCCAGACCGAGACAGGGTTGTCCTACGAGCAGTACTTC. The chain carries TRBV4-1 and TRBJ2-7; 7 bases are a match to TRBD1. The J segment lost 1 base and the V segment lost 3 bases, leaving 9 bases of the junction unmatched. The CDR3 totals 16 residues. Germline V CDR1 and CDR2: MGHRA, YSYEKL.

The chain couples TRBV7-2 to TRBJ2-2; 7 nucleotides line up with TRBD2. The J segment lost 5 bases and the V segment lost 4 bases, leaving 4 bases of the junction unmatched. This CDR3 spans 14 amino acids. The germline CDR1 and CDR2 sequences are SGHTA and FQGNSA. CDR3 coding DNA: TGTGCCAGCAGCTCGCTAGCGGAAACCGGGGAGCTGTTTTTT. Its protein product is CASSSLAETGELFF.

The CDR3 DNA sequence: TGTGCCAGCAGCTTATCTGTCATGGTCTATGGCTACACCTTC. It yields the protein CASSLSVMVYGYTF. The chain combines TRBV7-2 with TRBJ1-2; D is ambiguous. Germline V gives CDR1 SGHTA, CDR2 FQGNSA. Deletions cut 2 bases from V and 4 bases from J, with 11 bases between. The CDR3 contains 14 residues.